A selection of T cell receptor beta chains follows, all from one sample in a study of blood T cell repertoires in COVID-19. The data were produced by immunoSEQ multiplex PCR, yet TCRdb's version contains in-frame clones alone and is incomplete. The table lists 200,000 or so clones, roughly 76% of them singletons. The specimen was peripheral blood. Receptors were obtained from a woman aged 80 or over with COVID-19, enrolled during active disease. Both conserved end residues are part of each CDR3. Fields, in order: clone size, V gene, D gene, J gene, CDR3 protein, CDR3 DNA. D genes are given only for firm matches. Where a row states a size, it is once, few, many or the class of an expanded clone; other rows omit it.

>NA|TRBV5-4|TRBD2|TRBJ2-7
CASSRAGSGSYEQYF
TGTGCCAGCAGCCGCGCAGGTAGCGGGTCCTACGAGCAGTACTTC
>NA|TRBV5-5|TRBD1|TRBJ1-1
CASSPGQLRAEAFF
TGTGCCAGCAGCCCGGGACAGTTGAGGGCTGAAGCTTTCTTT
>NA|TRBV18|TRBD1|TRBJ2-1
CASSPRTGMDEQFF
TGTGCCAGCTCACCACGGACAGGGATGGATGAGCAGTTCTTC
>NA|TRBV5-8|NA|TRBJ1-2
CASSLEAVNYGYTF
TGTGCCAGCAGCTTGGAGGCGGTTAACTATGGCTACACCTTC
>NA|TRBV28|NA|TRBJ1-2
CASSLGSRAGAF
TGTGCCAGCAGTTTAGGATCGAGGGCAGGCGCCTTC
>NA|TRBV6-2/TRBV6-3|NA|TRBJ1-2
CASSYYGGNYGYTF
TGTGCCAGCAGTTACTACGGCGGTAACTATGGCTACACCTTC
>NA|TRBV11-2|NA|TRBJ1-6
CASSTGRNSPLHF
TGTGCCAGCAGCACAGGGCGCAATTCACCCCTCCACTTT
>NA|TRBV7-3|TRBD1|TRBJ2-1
CASSSWDRGIHEQFF
TGTGCCAGCAGTTCCTGGGACAGGGGGATACATGAGCAGTTCTTC
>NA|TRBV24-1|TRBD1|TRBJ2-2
CATRGQGPDEGTGELFF
TGTGCCACCAGGGGACAGGGGCCAGATGAAGGGACCGGGGAGCTGTTTTTT
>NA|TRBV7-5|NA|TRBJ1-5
CARSLSRSINQPQHF
TGTGCCAGAAGCTTATCGAGGTCGATAAATCAGCCCCAGCATTTT
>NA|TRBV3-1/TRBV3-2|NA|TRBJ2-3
CASSHLGSNTQYF
TGTGCCAGCAGCCACTTGGGCTCGAATACGCAGTATTTT
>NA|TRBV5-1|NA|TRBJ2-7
CASSLDRFLYEQYF
TGCGCCAGCAGCTTAGACAGGTTTCTCTACGAGCAGTACTTC
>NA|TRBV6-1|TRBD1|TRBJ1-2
CASSDVFGQGARDYGYTF
TGTGCCAGCAGTGACGTCTTCGGACAGGGGGCGCGGGACTATGGCTACACCTTC
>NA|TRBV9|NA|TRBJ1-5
CASSAGEGVQPQHF
TGTGCCAGCAGCGCAGGGGAGGGTGTCCAGCCCCAGCATTTT
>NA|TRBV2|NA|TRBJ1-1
CASSEGALNTEAFF
TGTGCCAGCAGTGAAGGGGCCTTGAACACTGAAGCTTTCTTT
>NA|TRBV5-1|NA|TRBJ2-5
CASSPSVQETQYF
TGCGCCAGCAGCCCTAGCGTCCAAGAGACCCAGTACTTC
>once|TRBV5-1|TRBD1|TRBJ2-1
CASSMQGEYNEQFF
TGCGCCAGCAGTATGCAGGGGGAGTACAATGAGCAGTTCTTC
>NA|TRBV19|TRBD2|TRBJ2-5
CASSIGAGGRETQYF
TGTGCCAGTAGTATTGGAGCGGGAGGGCGGGAGACCCAGTACTTC